This T cell receptor beta chain was profiled in a study of human T cells and chemical hapten exposure. General study points: Sensitizing to DPC left TCRs with a frequency above 1 in 1000 unaltered.

As for this clonotype: As yet, its antigen is unknown.

The library tagged individual cDNA molecules with unique molecular identifiers. TCRdb called the RACE reads again in MiXCR, with one record for every CDR3 protein. The sample lists roughly 180,000 distinct CDR3 sequences; 20% to 25% were seen once. Time point meaning: patch test 1, 2 weeks after DPC sensitization. Indicated treatment: therapeutic diphenylcyclopropenone sensitization with weekly scalp DPC. Per the germline V gene, CDR1 is LGHNT and CDR2 is FRNRAP. V was trimmed by 4 bases and J by 1 base, leaving 4 bases between them. The CDR3 extends over 12 amino acids. The sample here was whole blood, taken in connection with sensitization to the hapten diphenylcyclopropenone (DPC). This clonotype originated in a woman between 50 and 59 years old with alopecia areata. Some clones in this sample may be carry-over from other donors' samples. This sequence joins TRBV12-5 and TRBJ1-1; the D is unclear. CDR3 bases: TGTGCTAGTGGTTGGGGGAACACTGAAGCTTTCTTT. Residues: CASGWGNTEAFF.